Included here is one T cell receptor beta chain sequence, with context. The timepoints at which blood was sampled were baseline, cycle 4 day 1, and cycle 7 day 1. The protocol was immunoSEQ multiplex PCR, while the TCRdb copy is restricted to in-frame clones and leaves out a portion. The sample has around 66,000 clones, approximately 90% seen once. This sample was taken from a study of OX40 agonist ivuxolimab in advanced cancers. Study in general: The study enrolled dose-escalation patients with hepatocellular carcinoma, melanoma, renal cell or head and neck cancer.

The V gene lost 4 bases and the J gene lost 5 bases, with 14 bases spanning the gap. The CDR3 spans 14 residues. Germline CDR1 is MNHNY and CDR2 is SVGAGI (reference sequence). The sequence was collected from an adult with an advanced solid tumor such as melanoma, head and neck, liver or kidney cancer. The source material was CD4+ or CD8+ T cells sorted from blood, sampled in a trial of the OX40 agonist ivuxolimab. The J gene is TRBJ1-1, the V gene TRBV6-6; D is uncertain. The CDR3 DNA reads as TGTGCCAGCAGTTTCTCGGGTGGGGAGACTGAAGCTTTCTTT. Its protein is CASSFSGGETEAFF.